This TCR beta chain was recorded in a study of tumor-infiltrating lymphocytes in primary liver carcinoma. A primer in the constant region served to generate TCR beta cDNA from 450 to 650 ng of total RNA. Three nested multiplex PCR rounds, a slightly modified ARM-PCR method, built the TCR beta libraries. The first two PCR rounds, roughly 9 cycles each, used TRBV1-TRBV30 forward primers and a C-beta reverse primer. In TCRdb, the multiplex PCR reads were re-called with MiXCR into one record per CDR3 protein. Altogether approximately 110,000 distinct CDR3 sequences are present, around 84% being singletons, with the ten largest covering 15% to 25%. Details on this clonotype: Germline and junction disagree at one end, which may indicate a read error.

Bulk tissue was left unsorted, and RNA and DNA were co-extracted from around 18-30 mg of it. The CDR3 is 16 amino acids. The germline CDR1 and CDR2 sequences are MNHNY and SVGAGI (reference sequence). Sample: liver tumor tissue from sampling region 3. Subset defined: tumor region T3, left-lateral pole. The TCR originated in a man aged 35 to 55 with primary liver carcinoma and hepatitis B virus infection. The rearrangement uses TRBV6-6 and TRBJ1-5; D uncertain. The CDR3 spells CASNYCGTNSNQPQHF. In nucleotides, the CDR3 is TGTGCCAGCAATTACTGCGGCACCAATAGCAATCAGCCCCAGCATTTT.